This T cell receptor (beta chain) was sequenced for a study of blood T cells in healthy people across ages. Study-wide findings and caveats: Researchers report that TCR beta diversity correlated strongly with naive T cell percentage.

A word on this clonotype: Its antigen is as yet unknown.

Germline V gene sequence: CDR1 SGHRS, CDR2 YFSETQ. CDR3 length: 16 residues. The V gene lost 4 bases and the J gene lost 5 bases, with 19 bases spanning the gap. Then a second PCR, running about 6 to 12 cycles, was carried out with a sample-barcoded 5' primer and a J-beta primer mix. Each single sample gave us at least 2.5 million CDR3-containing paired-end reads. Each CDR3 protein gets one entry after TCRdb re-called the 5' RACE reads with MiXCR. Of over 1,500,000 distinct CDR3 sequences in the sample, around half are singletons; the top ten hold more than 2%. The sequence was obtained from a woman in her thirties or forties in good health. The genes are TRBV5-1 and TRBJ2-1, with D uncertain. The sample was blood. The CDR3 region is CASSRSGSNLNNEQFF. CDR3 sequence (DNA): TGCGCCAGCAGCCGGTCCGGGTCGAATTTGAACAATGAGCAGTTCTTC.